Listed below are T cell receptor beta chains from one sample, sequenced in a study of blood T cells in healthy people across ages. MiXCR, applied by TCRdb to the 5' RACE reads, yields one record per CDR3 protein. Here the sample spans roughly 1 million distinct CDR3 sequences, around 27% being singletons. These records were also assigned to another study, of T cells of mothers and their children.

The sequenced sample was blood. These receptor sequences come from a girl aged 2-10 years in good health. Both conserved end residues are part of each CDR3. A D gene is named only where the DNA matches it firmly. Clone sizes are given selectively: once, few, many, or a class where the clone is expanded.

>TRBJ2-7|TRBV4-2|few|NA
CASSQSPSSEQYF
TGTGCCAGCAGCCAATCTCCCTCGAGCGAGCAGTACTTC
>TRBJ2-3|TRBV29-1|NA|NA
CSVEVRGDYGTDTQYF
TGCAGCGTTGAGGTTCGAGGGGATTATGGCACAGATACGCAGTATTTT
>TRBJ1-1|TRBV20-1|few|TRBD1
CSAKQGPTEAFF
TGCAGTGCTAAACAGGGGCCCACTGAAGCTTTCTTT
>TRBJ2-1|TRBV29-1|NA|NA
CSGRAYNEQFF
TGCAGCGGACGGGCTTACAATGAGCAGTTCTTC
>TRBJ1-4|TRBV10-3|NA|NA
CAISTNQADEKLFF
TGTGCCATCAGTACGAACCAGGCAGATGAAAAACTGTTTTTT
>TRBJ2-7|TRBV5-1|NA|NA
CASSLDGSEYEQYF
TGCGCCAGCAGCTTGGACGGGAGTGAGTACGAGCAGTACTTC
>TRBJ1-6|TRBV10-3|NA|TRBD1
CATQTGTTLHF
TGTGCCACCCAGACAGGGACGACCCTCCACTTT
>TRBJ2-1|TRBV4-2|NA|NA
CASSQVFWPGQSGNEQFF
NA
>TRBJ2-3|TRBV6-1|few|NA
CASSQSPGTDTQYF
TGTGCCAGCAGCCAGAGCCCTGGCACAGATACGCAGTATTTT
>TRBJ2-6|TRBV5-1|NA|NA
CASSLRIPSGANVLTF
TGCGCCAGCAGCTTAAGAATTCCTTCTGGGGCCAACGTCCTGACTTTC
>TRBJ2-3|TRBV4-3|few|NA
CASSQGEGGTQYF
TGCGCCAGCAGCCAGGGGGAGGGGGGTACGCAGTATTTT
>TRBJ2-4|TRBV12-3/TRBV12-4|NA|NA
CASRYQGMAKNIQYF
TGTGCCAGCAGATACCAGGGGATGGCCAAAAACATTCAGTACTTC